A selection of T cell receptor beta chains follows, all from one sample in a study of CD8+CD57+ T cells in acquired aplastic anemia. TCRdb analysed the reads with MiXCR anew, one entry per CDR3 protein. The data hold around 140,000 distinct CDR3 sequences, with more than 35% observed a single time. The specimen was sorted CD4+, CD8+, or CD8+CD57+ T cells (not recorded which) from PBMCs. These receptors came from a human donor in good health, serving as a control. Both conserved end residues are part of each CDR3. A D gene is named only where the DNA matches it firmly. A clone size is listed for some rows: how often the clone was seen (once, few, many), or a class if it is expanded.

D: TRBD1; J: TRBJ1-1; size: .; V: TRBV29-1; CDR3: CSGERAGGNTEAFF; DNA: TGCAGCGGCGAACGGGCAGGGGGTAACACTGAAGCTTTCTTT
D: TRBD1; J: TRBJ2-7; size: .; V: TRBV7-8; CDR3: CASSFPDRSYEQYF; DNA: TGTGCCAGCAGCTTCCCGGACAGGAGCTACGAGCAGTACTTC
D: .; J: TRBJ1-6; size: many; V: TRBV20-1; CDR3: CSARIQRDSPLHF; DNA: TGCAGTGCTAGGATTCAGAGGGATTCACCCCTCCACTTT
D: .; J: TRBJ2-7; size: many; V: TRBV7-8; CDR3: CASSHEIVYEQYF; DNA: TGTGCCAGCAGCCACGAGATCGTATACGAGCAGTACTTC
D: .; J: TRBJ2-7; size: .; V: TRBV11-3; CDR3: CASSPTGTGEQYF; DNA: TGTGCCAGCAGCCCCACAGGGACCGGCGAGCAGTACTTC
D: .; J: TRBJ1-1; size: .; V: TRBV29-1; CDR3: CSVEATVNTEAFF; DNA: TGCAGCGTTGAAGCGACGGTGAACACTGAAGCTTTCTTT
D: .; J: TRBJ1-5; size: .; V: TRBV12-3/TRBV12-4; CDR3: CASSFGTSGRNTQHF; DNA: TGTGCCAGCAGTTTTGGGACTAGCGGGAGAAATACGCAGCATTTT
D: .; J: TRBJ2-7; size: .; V: TRBV2; CDR3: CASSEEGGSEQYF; DNA: TGTGCCAGCAGTGAGGAGGGCGGATCCGAGCAGTACTTC
D: .; J: TRBJ2-3; size: many; V: TRBV5-1; CDR3: CASSLGWTGSTDTQYF; DNA: TGCGCCAGCAGCTTGGGGTGGACGGGGAGCACAGATACGCAGTATTTT
D: TRBD1; J: TRBJ1-1; size: few; V: TRBV5-6; CDR3: CASSHQIDRDLHTEAFF; DNA: TGTGCCAGCAGCCATCAGATAGACAGGGACCTTCACACTGAAGCTTTCTTT
D: .; J: TRBJ2-3; size: many; V: TRBV25-1; CDR3: CASSLTVVRTDTQYF; DNA: TGTGCCAGCAGCCTTACGGTGGTACGCACAGATACGCAGTATTTT
D: .; J: TRBJ1-3; size: once; V: TRBV29-1; CDR3: CSVLTATSGNTIYF; DNA: TGCAGCGTTTTGACAGCAACCTCTGGAAACACCATATATTTT
D: .; J: TRBJ1-3; size: .; V: TRBV24-1; CDR3: CATNVSHRAFAGNTIYF; DNA: TGTGCCACAAACGTGAGCCACAGGGCTTTTGCTGGAAACACCATATATTTT
D: .; J: TRBJ2-7; size: once; V: TRBV7-9; CDR3: CASSSHHQGYEQYF; DNA: TGTGCCAGCAGCTCCCATCATCAGGGCTACGAGCAGTACTTC
D: TRBD1; J: TRBJ2-1; size: many; V: TRBV20-1; CDR3: CSTTLSGTGPSEQFF; DNA: TGCAGCACAACCCTCTCCGGGACAGGGCCTTCTGAGCAGTTCTTC
D: TRBD1; J: TRBJ1-3; size: few; V: TRBV13; CDR3: CASSPDRQGVFGKLSGNTIYF; DNA: TGTGCCAGCAGCCCGGACCGACAGGGAGTCTTCGGAAAACTCTCTGGAAACACCATATATTTT
D: .; J: TRBJ2-7; size: many; V: TRBV24-1; CDR3: CATSTGTAAYEQYF; DNA: TGTGCCACCTCAACCGGGACCGCAGCCTACGAGCAGTACTTC
D: TRBD2; J: TRBJ2-3; size: .; V: TRBV2; CDR3: CASRAGPLGDTQYF; DNA: TGTGCCAGCAGAGCGGGACCCTTGGGAGATACGCAGTATTTT
D: .; J: TRBJ1-1; size: .; V: TRBV7-3; CDR3: CASSLPRNTEAFF; DNA: TGTGCCAGCAGCTTGCCTAGGAACACTGAAGCTTTCTTT
D: .; J: TRBJ2-5; size: .; V: TRBV29-1; CDR3: CSVELGSSPDRETQYF; DNA: TGCAGCGTTGAATTGGGGTCTAGCCCAGATCGGGAGACCCAGTACTTC
D: .; J: TRBJ2-1; size: few; V: TRBV10-3; CDR3: CAISPPLGNEQFF; DNA: TGTGCCATCAGTCCCCCCTTGGGGAATGAGCAGTTCTTC
D: .; J: TRBJ1-6; size: few; V: TRBV25-1; CDR3: CASSRAGVGSPLHF; DNA: TGTGCCAGCAGTAGGGCGGGGGTGGGATCACCCCTCCACTTT
D: TRBD2; J: TRBJ2-3; size: many; V: TRBV20-1; CDR3: CSARLAGYTDTQYF; DNA: TGCAGTGCTAGGTTAGCGGGGTACACAGATACGCAGTATTTT
D: .; J: TRBJ2-1; size: .; V: TRBV15; CDR3: CATGVESYNEQFF; DNA: TGTGCCACAGGGGTAGAGTCCTACAATGAGCAGTTCTTC
D: .; J: TRBJ1-1; size: many; V: TRBV10-3; CDR3: CAISRMENTEAFF; DNA: TGTGCCATCAGTAGAATGGAGAACACTGAAGCTTTCTTT
D: TRBD2; J: TRBJ2-7; size: many; V: TRBV19; CDR3: CASNLGLAAYEQYF; DNA: TGTGCCAGTAATCTTGGACTAGCAGCCTACGAGCAGTACTTC
D: .; J: TRBJ1-1; size: many; V: TRBV19; CDR3: CASSIGGTRAFF; DNA: TGTGCCAGTAGCATAGGAGGAACTCGGGCTTTCTTT
D: TRBD1; J: TRBJ2-7; size: .; V: TRBV14; CDR3: CASSQGTGDTYEQYF; DNA: TGTGCCAGCAGCCAAGGGACAGGGGATACCTACGAGCAGTACTTC
D: .; J: TRBJ1-2; size: .; V: TRBV19; CDR3: CASSITDLYGYTF; DNA: TGTGCCAGTAGTATCACAGACCTCTATGGCTACACCTTC
D: TRBD1; J: TRBJ1-2; size: once; V: TRBV3-1; CDR3: CASSRQGADYGYTF; DNA: TGTGCCAGCAGCCGCCAGGGGGCGGACTATGGCTACACCTTC
D: .; J: TRBJ1-5; size: many; V: TRBV30; CDR3: CAWSSQDNQPQHF; DNA: TGTGCCTGGAGTTCACAGGACAATCAGCCCCAGCATTTT
D: TRBD2; J: TRBJ2-1; size: many; V: TRBV20-1; CDR3: CSARDLGTSGYNEQFF; DNA: TGCAGTGCTAGAGATCTTGGGACTAGCGGGTACAATGAGCAGTTCTTC
D: .; J: TRBJ1-2; size: many; V: TRBV7-6; CDR3: CASSSTVGGSGYTF; DNA: TGTGCCAGCAGCTCTACGGTGGGGGGAAGTGGCTACACCTTC
D: .; J: TRBJ2-7; size: .; V: TRBV10-3; CDR3: CASKRGDQRPYYYEQYF; DNA: TGTGCCAGCAAAAGGGGGGACCAGCGGCCCTATTACTACGAGCAGTACTTC
D: .; J: TRBJ2-3; size: many; V: TRBV11-3; CDR3: CASSMGGGFTDTQYF; DNA: TGTGCCAGCTCTATGGGGGGAGGCTTCACAGATACGCAGTATTTT
D: .; J: TRBJ1-2; size: .; V: TRBV15; CDR3: CATSRAGDGYTF; DNA: TGTGCCACCAGCAGGGCGGGGGACGGCTACACCTTC
D: .; J: TRBJ2-2; size: many; V: TRBV7-2; CDR3: CASSRYPKGGELFF; DNA: TGTGCCAGCTCTCGATACCCTAAGGGGGGGGAGCTGTTTTTT
D: TRBD2; J: TRBJ2-2; size: many; V: TRBV3-1; CDR3: CASSPGLAANTGELFF; DNA: TGTGCCAGCAGCCCCGGACTAGCCGCGAACACCGGGGAGCTGTTTTTT
D: TRBD1; J: TRBJ2-3; size: many; V: TRBV6-1; CDR3: CASSDNRDRGRHTQYF; DNA: TGTGCCAGCAGTGACAACCGGGACAGGGGGAGGCATACGCAGTATTTT
D: .; J: TRBJ1-1; size: once; V: TRBV29-1; CDR3: CSVPGHLTEAFF; DNA: TGCAGCGTTCCGGGACACCTCACTGAAGCTTTCTTT
D: .; J: TRBJ2-5; size: .; V: TRBV10-1; CDR3: CASRQTGQETQYF; DNA: TGCGCCAGCCGACAAACCGGACAAGAGACCCAGTACTTC
D: TRBD1; J: TRBJ1-2; size: .; V: TRBV11-3; CDR3: CASSEGQGRHGYTF; DNA: TGTGCCAGCAGCGAGGGACAGGGGAGACATGGCTACACCTTC
D: TRBD1; J: TRBJ1-2; size: .; V: TRBV2; CDR3: CANHRGDYGYTF; DNA: TGTGCCAACCACAGGGGGGACTATGGCTACACCTTC
D: TRBD2; J: TRBJ2-1; size: .; V: TRBV20-1; CDR3: CSAKTLAGAYNEQFF; DNA: TGCAGTGCTAAAACACTAGCGGGAGCCTACAATGAGCAGTTCTTC
D: TRBD2; J: TRBJ2-3; size: many; V: TRBV9; CDR3: CASSALAGGSTDTQYF; DNA: TGTGCCAGCAGCGCGCTAGCGGGCGGGAGCACAGATACGCAGTATTTT
D: .; J: TRBJ1-2; size: .; V: TRBV30; CDR3: CAWREQGDPYGYTF; DNA: TGTGCCTGGAGAGAACAGGGAGACCCCTATGGCTACACCTTC
D: TRBD1; J: TRBJ1-2; size: many; V: TRBV27; CDR3: CASLGFGQGFNYGYTF; DNA: TGTGCCAGCCTCGGTTTCGGACAGGGATTTAACTATGGCTACACCTTC
D: .; J: TRBJ2-1; size: many; V: TRBV3-1; CDR3: CASSPDPVSYNEQFF; DNA: TGTGCCAGCAGCCCGGACCCTGTTTCCTACAATGAGCAGTTCTTC
D: TRBD2; J: TRBJ2-7; size: .; V: TRBV25-1; CDR3: CASSEKTSGGAPPCSYEQYF; DNA: TGTGCCAGCAGTGAAAAAACTAGCGGGGGTGCACCTCCGTGCTCCTACGAGCAGTACTTC
D: .; J: TRBJ1-1; size: .; V: TRBV30; CDR3: CAWGARNTEAFF; DNA: TGTGCCTGGGGGGCGAGGAACACTGAAGCTTTCTTT
D: .; J: TRBJ2-2; size: many; V: TRBV12-3/TRBV12-4; CDR3: CASSNSAVGELFF; DNA: TGTGCCAGCAGCAACAGTGCGGTCGGGGAGCTGTTTTTT
D: TRBD2; J: TRBJ2-3; size: .; V: TRBV9; CDR3: CASSVGASGGPRGSTDTRYF; DNA: TGTGCCAGCAGCGTAGGGGCTAGCGGGGGACCCCGGGGAAGCACAGATACGCGGTATTTT
D: TRBD1; J: TRBJ1-1; size: many; V: TRBV7-6; CDR3: CASSLGDRGRSATEAFF; DNA: TGTGCCAGCAGCTTGGGAGACAGGGGGCGTTCCGCCACTGAAGCTTTCTTT